One sample yielded the 25 T cell receptor beta chains listed below, sequenced in a study of cytomegalovirus exposure and HLA in healthy donors. PCR employed 60 Vbeta and 13 Jbeta primers. Some clones are missing from TCRdb's copy, which holds only in-frame ones; the method was immunoSEQ multiplex PCR. The top ten clones hold roughly 4.9% of a sample with fewer than 150,000 clones, roughly three quarters of them seen once. The sample consisted of PBMCs. Every receptor here comes from a woman aged 50 to 60 in good health and CMV-seronegative.

The chain recombines TRBV5-1 with TRBJ1-2; TRBD1 matches at 7 bases. Germline V CDR1 and CDR2: SGHRS, YFSETQ. The CDR3 spans 16 residues. Trimming at V came to 0 bases and at J to 8 bases, leaving 13 bases not matched to a gene. Written as DNA, the CDR3 is TGCGCCAGCAGCTTGGACCCCAACCCGACAGGGCAGGGCTACACCTTC. It is translated as CASSLDPNPTGQGYTF.

The chain has TRBV9 and TRBJ2-7, with D maybe TRBD1 (6 bases). Germline V CDR1 and CDR2: SGDLS, YYNGEE. Between the trimmed V and J ends, which lost 4 bases and 3 bases, there was a span of 14 bases. This CDR3 comprises 14 residues. CDR3 coding DNA: TGTGCCAGCAGCCCAGGACAGATAGACTACGAGCAGTACTTC. Its protein product is CASSPGQIDYEQYF. Filled out from reference TRBV9 and TRBJ2-7, the complete variable domain reads DSGVTQTPKHLITATGQRVTLRCSPRSGDLSVYWYQQSLDQGLQFLIQYYNGEERAKGNILERFSAQQFPDLHSELNLSSLELGDSALYFCASSPGQIDYEQYFGPGTRLTVT.

This clone was picked up many times. A junction end diverges from the germline sequence, so it may reflect a read error. The chain joins TRBV2 to TRBJ2-7; TRBD1 is a possible D gene (5 bases). The CDR3 runs to 12 residues. Per germline, CDR1 SNHLY and CDR2 FYNNEI. The CDR3 is CASSEGFRAINF. In DNA, the CDR3 is TGTGCCAGCAGTGAAGGATTCAGGGCAATAAACTTC. Variable domain in full (rest from reference TRBV2 and TRBJ2-7): EPEVTQTPSHQVTQMGQEVILRCVPISNHLYFYWYRQILGQKVEFLVSFYNNEISEKSEIFDDQFSVERPDGSNFTLKIRSTKLEDSAMYFCASSEGFRAINFGPGTRLTVT.

The rearrangement uses TRBV2 and TRBJ1-5, with no clear D. With 7 bases removed from V and 4 bases from J, the gap between germline ends came to 14 bases. The length of the CDR3 is 14 residues. CDR1 is SNHLY and CDR2 is FYNNEI in the germline V gene. CDR3 sequence reads: CASMIGNSNQPQHF. The CDR3 DNA is TGTGCCAGCATGATCGGGAACAGTAATCAGCCCCAGCATTTT.

In this sample, this clone turned up a few times. The chain has TRBV10-1 and TRBJ2-3, with TRBD2 matching over 7 bases. Germline V gene sequence: CDR1 WNHNN, CDR2 SYGVQD (reference sequence). This CDR3 region has 15 residues. Trimming took 7 bases from V and 3 from J; bases not matched to a gene: 10. The CDR3 nucleotides read TGCGCCAGCACCTTAAGGGAGGGGCGGACAGATACGCAGTATTTT. It translates to CASTLREGRTDTQYF.

J is TRBJ1-2 and V is TRBV19; D perhaps matches TRBD1 (6 bases). CDR1 and CDR2 from the germline V gene are LNHDA and SQIVND (reference sequence). The CDR3 consists of 14 residues. The V end lost 3 bases, the J end lost 6 bases, and 14 bases lay between the germline ends. CDR3 nucleotides: TGTGCCAGTAGTATGGGGGACACATTTCATGGCTACACCTTC. It is translated as CASSMGDTFHGYTF.

CDR3 loop: CASSPPTGTGDQPQHF. CDR3 nucleotide sequence: TGTGCCAGTAGTCCCCCTACCGGGACAGGAGATCAGCCCCAGCATTTT. The genes are TRBV19 and TRBJ1-5, with 8 bases matching TRBD1. Germline CDR1 is LNHDA and CDR2 is SQIVND (reference sequence). The ends lost 5 bases at V and 5 bases at J; junction bases unmatched: 11. The CDR3 sequence is 16 residues long. The whole variable domain, remainder taken from reference TRBV19 and TRBJ1-5, is DGGITQSPKYLFRKEGQNVTLSCEQNLNHDAMYWYRQDPGQGLRLIYYSQIVNDFQKGDIAEGYSVSREKKESFPLTVTSAQKNPTAFYLCASSPPTGTGDQPQHFGDGTRLSIL.

This clone was seen once. The CDR3 reads CATSRGQGSGANVLTF. CDR3 DNA sequence: TGTGCCACCAGCAGAGGACAGGGCTCTGGGGCCAACGTCCTGACTTTC. The V gene is TRBV15, the J gene TRBJ2-6; 7 positions agree with TRBD1. From germline, CDR1 is LNHNV and CDR2 YYDKDF (reference sequence). The CDR3 is 16 residues long. J gave up 0 bases and V 1 base, and 0 bases lay outside the gene matches.

The CDR3 loop reads CASSIGLLNQIGNEQFF. CDR3 bases: TGTGCCAGTAGTATAGGCCTGCTAAACCAAATTGGTAATGAGCAGTTCTTC. The rearrangement joins TRBV19 to TRBJ2-1; the D is unclear. The CDR3 length is 17 residues. CDR1 and CDR2 from the germline V gene are LNHDA and SQIVND (reference sequence). V gave up 1 base and J gave up 7 bases, with 20 bases separating them.

CDR3 region: CASSYSQGFGTEAFF. CDR3 bases: TGTGCCAGCAGTTACTCACAGGGGTTCGGCACTGAAGCTTTCTTT. The chain joins TRBV6-5 to TRBJ1-1, with 7 bases lining up with TRBD1. Germline lookup yields CDR1 MNHEY and CDR2 SVGAGI. The CDR3 sequence is 15 residues long. With 0 bases clipped from V and 4 bases from J, the junction kept 5 bases outside the gene matches.

The sample holds a few counts of this clone. V usage is TRBV13 and J usage is TRBJ2-2; TRBD2 matches 13 bases. Germline V gives CDR1 PRHDT, CDR2 FYEKMQ (reference sequence). Trimming at V came to 5 bases and at J to 3 bases, leaving 3 bases not matched to a gene. The length of the CDR3 is 16 residues. The chain's CDR3 is CASSNGLAGDTGELFF. The CDR3 coding sequence is TGTGCCAGCAGCAACGGACTAGCGGGGGACACCGGGGAGCTGTTTTTT. The variable domain in full, completed from reference TRBV13 and TRBJ2-2, reads AAGVIQSPRHLIKEKRETATLKCYPIPRHDTVYWYQQGPGQDPQFLISFYEKMQSDKGSIPDRFSAQQFSDYHSELNMSSLELGDSALYFCASSNGLAGDTGELFFGEGSRLTVL.

J is TRBJ2-1 and V is TRBV27, with TRBD2 matching 11 bases. The CDR3 is 18 residues long. Trimming cost V 2 bases and J 6 bases; bases outside gene matches: 12. CDR1 and CDR2 (germline): MNHEY, SMNVEV (reference sequence). As DNA, the CDR3 is TGTGCCAGCAGTTTACGGCTAGCGGGGGGCCCGAACAGCAATGAGCAGTTCTTC. Translation gives CASSLRLAGGPNSNEQFF.

The rearrangement joins TRBV5-1 to TRBJ2-3; D ambiguous. This CDR3 spans 14 amino acids. Germline V CDR1 and CDR2: SGHRS, YFSETQ. The ends were cut back, 7 bases at V and 3 bases at J, with 15 bases in the middle. The CDR3 DNA is TGCGCCAGCCCCCTCCAAGCCGGTACAGATACGCAGTATTTT. Translation: CASPLQAGTDTQYF.

The V gene is TRBV5-1, the J gene TRBJ2-3; possibly TRBD2 for D (5 bases). The CDR3 has 16 residues. Germline V gives CDR1 SGHRS, CDR2 YFSETQ. V shed 5 bases and J shed 2 bases, with 18 bases lying between them. CDR3 in amino acids: CASSPLGGGFTDTQYF. The CDR3 DNA reads as TGCGCCAGCAGTCCCCTAGGAGGCGGATTCACAGATACGCAGTATTTT.

This chain connects TRBV6-6 to TRBJ1-1; no definite D call. CDR3 length: 14 residues. CDR1 and CDR2 from the germline V gene are MNHNY and SVGAGI (reference sequence). V lost 2 bases to trimming and J lost 5 bases, with 12 bases between them. CDR3 in DNA: TGTGCCAGCAGTTACGCGGGAAAAGGAACTGAAGCTTTCTTT. As protein: CASSYAGKGTEAFF.

This sequence joins TRBV2 and TRBJ1-5; 8 nucleotides align to TRBD1. The length of the CDR3 is 15 residues. V shed 6 bases, J shed 2 bases, and the junction held 6 bases outside the gene matches. Germline CDR1 and CDR2: SNHLY and FYNNEI. The CDR3 spells CASSLGQARNQPQHF. DNA for the CDR3: TGTGCCAGCAGCTTGGGACAGGCCCGCAATCAGCCCCAGCATTTT. The whole variable domain, filled in from reference TRBV2 and TRBJ1-5, reads EPEVTQTPSHQVTQMGQEVILRCVPISNHLYFYWYRQILGQKVEFLVSFYNNEISEKSEIFDDQFSVERPDGSNFTLKIRSTKLEDSAMYFCASSLGQARNQPQHFGDGTRLSIL.

The chain carries TRBV5-6 and TRBJ2-1; D perhaps matches TRBD1 (5 bases). Looked up from germline, CDR1 is SGHDT and CDR2 is YYEEEE. V lost 5 bases and J lost 0, with 18 bases in between. The CDR3 spans 17 residues. The CDR3 region has the DNA TGTGCCAGCAGAGTCCTGGGGCAGGCCAGCTCCTACAATGAGCAGTTCTTC. Translated: CASRVLGQASSYNEQFF.

The genes are TRBV4-2 and TRBJ2-3, with D possibly TRBD2 on 6 matching bases. Germline CDR1 is LGHNA and CDR2 is YNFKEQ. The CDR3 has 16 residues. V dropped 1 base and J dropped 4 bases, with 15 bases sitting between them. In nucleotides, the CDR3 is TGTGCCAGCAGCCAAGTCCCCAGGGAGGCAGCAGATACGCAGTATTTT. Translation: CASSQVPREAADTQYF.

The V gene is TRBV15, the J gene TRBJ2-2; the D gene is possibly TRBD1 (5 bases). Trimming shortened V by 0 bases and J by 5 bases, and 28 bases separated the two germline ends. This CDR3 is 21 amino acids long. Germline CDR1 and CDR2: LNHNV and YYDKDF (reference sequence). CDR3 DNA: TGTGCCACCAGCAGAGAGAAGTGGGGCAGGATCGACCGACGGGCGACCGGGGAGCTGTTTTTT. Amino acid sequence: CATSREKWGRIDRRATGELFF.

This clone has just a few counts. V and J are TRBV7-2 and TRBJ1-3, with D tentatively TRBD1 (6 bases). Germline CDR1 and CDR2: SGHTA and FQGNSA. V was pared by 4 bases and J by 2 bases, with 12 bases between. CDR3 length: 15 residues. CDR3 DNA sequence: TGTGCCAGCAGCTCGGACAGCCGCACTGGAAACACCATATATTTT. It yields the protein CASSSDSRTGNTIYF. Full variable domain (outside the CDR3, taken from reference TRBV7-2 and TRBJ1-3): GAGVSQSPSNKVTEKGKDVELRCDPISGHTALYWYRQSLGQGLEFLIYFQGNSAPDKSGLPSDRFSAERTGGSVSTLTIQRTQQEDSAVYLCASSSDSRTGNTIYFGEGSWLTVV.

This clone was seen only a few times. This chain uses TRBV6-5 with TRBJ2-1, with TRBD1 identical over 9 bases. CDR1 MNHEY and CDR2 SVGAGI come from the germline V gene. V lost 5 bases and J lost 5; bases outside the gene matches: 4. This CDR3 has 14 residues. The CDR3 region is CASSHRTGDNEQFF. The CDR3 DNA follows: TGTGCCAGCAGTCATAGGACAGGGGACAATGAGCAGTTCTTC.

This clone was seen a few times. CDR3 coding DNA: TGTGCCAGCAGCTTAGCTCGGGGCTCTGGGGCCAACGTCCTGACTTTC. This codes for CASSLARGSGANVLTF. V and J are TRBV7-9 and TRBJ2-6, with a possible D match to TRBD2 (5 bases). The CDR3 totals 16 residues. Trimming removed 0 bases at V and 0 bases at J, with 6 bases between. CDR1 and CDR2 from the germline V gene are SEHNR and FQNEAQ (reference sequence).

V gene TRBV7-3 combines with J gene TRBJ2-1; D is undetermined. The V and J ends lost 1 base and 5 bases respectively, with 9 bases between them. The germline gives CDR1 SGHTA, CDR2 FQGTGA. The CDR3 has 14 amino acids. This CDR3 reads CASSLRLADNEQFF. In DNA, the CDR3 is TGTGCCAGCAGCTTAAGGTTGGCCGACAATGAGCAGTTCTTC.

This rearrangement joins TRBV7-2 to TRBJ2-3, with 14 bases identical to TRBD2. The CDR3 runs to 17 residues. Germline V gene data show CDR1 as SGHTA and CDR2 as FQGNSA. V shed 5 bases, J shed 3 bases, and the junction held 7 bases outside the gene matches. The CDR3 DNA is TGTGCCAGCAGCCCGACTAGCGGGGGGGCCTTTACAGATACGCAGTATTTT. This encodes CASSPTSGGAFTDTQYF. The whole variable domain, filled in from reference TRBV7-2 and TRBJ2-3, reads GAGVSQSPSNKVTEKGKDVELRCDPISGHTALYWYRQSLGQGLEFLIYFQGNSAPDKSGLPSDRFSAERTGGSVSTLTIQRTQQEDSAVYLCASSPTSGGAFTDTQYFGPGTRLTVL.

This rearrangement joins TRBV5-4 to TRBJ1-1, with D unclear. Germline V gene data show CDR1 as SGHNT and CDR2 as YYREEE (reference sequence). Trimming shortened V by 0 bases and J by 3 bases, and 12 bases separated the two germline ends. The CDR3 spans 15 residues. CDR3 in DNA: TGTGCCAGCAGCTTGGCCAGGTACGTCGACACTGAAGCTTTCTTT. Protein: CASSLARYVDTEAFF.